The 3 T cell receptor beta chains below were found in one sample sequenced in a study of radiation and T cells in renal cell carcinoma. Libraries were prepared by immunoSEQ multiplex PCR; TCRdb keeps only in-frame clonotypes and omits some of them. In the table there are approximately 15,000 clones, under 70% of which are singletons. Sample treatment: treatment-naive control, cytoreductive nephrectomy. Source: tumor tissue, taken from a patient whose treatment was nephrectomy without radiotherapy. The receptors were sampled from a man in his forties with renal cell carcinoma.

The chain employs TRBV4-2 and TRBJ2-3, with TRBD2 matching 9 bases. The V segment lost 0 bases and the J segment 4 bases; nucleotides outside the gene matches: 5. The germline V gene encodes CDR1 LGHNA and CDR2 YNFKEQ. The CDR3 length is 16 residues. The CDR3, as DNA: TGTGCCAGCAGCCAAGAGCGGGGGGGCGGGGCAGATACGCAGTATTTT. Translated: CASSQERGGGADTQYF.

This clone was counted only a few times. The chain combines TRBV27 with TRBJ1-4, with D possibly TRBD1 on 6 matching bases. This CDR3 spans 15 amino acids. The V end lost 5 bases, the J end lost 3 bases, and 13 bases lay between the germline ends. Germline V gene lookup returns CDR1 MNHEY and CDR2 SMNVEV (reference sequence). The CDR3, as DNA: TGTGCCAGCAGTCCACGACAGGCCCCTAATGAAAAACTGTTTTTT. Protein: CASSPRQAPNEKLFF.

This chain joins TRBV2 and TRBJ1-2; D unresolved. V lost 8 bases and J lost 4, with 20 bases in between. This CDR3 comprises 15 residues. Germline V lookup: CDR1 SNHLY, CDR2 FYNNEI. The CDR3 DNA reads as TGTGCCAGCCGGGAGGGCAGGTCAATGGGCTATGGCTACACCTTC. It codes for CASREGRSMGYGYTF. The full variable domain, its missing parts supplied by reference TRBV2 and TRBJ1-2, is EPEVTQTPSHQVTQMGQEVILRCVPISNHLYFYWYRQILGQKVEFLVSFYNNEISEKSEIFDDQFSVERPDGSNFTLKIRSTKLEDSAMYFCASREGRSMGYGYTFGSGTRLTVV.